What follows are 17 T cell receptor beta chains derived from one specimen sequenced in a study of type 1 and type 2 diabetes patients. Genomic DNA was the PCR template. The TCR beta CDR3 region was amplified using 30 forward and 13 reverse primers. TCRdb called the multiplex PCR reads again in MiXCR, with one record for every CDR3 protein. The repertoire holds about 290,000 distinct CDR3 sequences, with 40% to 50% as singletons. The sample was peripheral blood mononuclear cells (PBMCs). All receptors come from a young man with type 2 diabetes.

This chain links TRBV15 with TRBJ1-2, with TRBD1 as a possible D gene (5 bases). Germline V gene lookup returns CDR1 LNHNV and CDR2 YYDKDF (reference sequence). CDR3 size: 12 residues. V gave up 9 bases and J gave up 6 bases, with 14 bases separating them. This chain's CDR3 is CATGGAGNGYTF. In DNA form, the CDR3 reads TGTGCCACTGGCGGGGCCGGCAATGGCTACACCTTC.

Only a few counts were recorded for this clonotype. The chain uses TRBV7-8 and TRBJ2-1, with no clear D. V was shortened by 1 base and J by 3 bases, with 10 bases between the two germline ends. This CDR3 comprises 15 residues. CDR1 is SGHVS, CDR2 FQNEAQ, per germline. The CDR3 is CASSLDLSGYNEQFF. The DNA of the CDR3 is TGTGCCAGCAGCTTAGACCTTTCGGGCTACAATGAGCAGTTCTTC. Full variable domain (rest looked up from reference TRBV7-8 and TRBJ2-1): GAGVSQSPRYKVAKRGQDVALRCDPISGHVSLFWYQQALGQGPEFLTYFQNEAQLDKSGLPSDRFFAERPEGSVSTLKIQRTQQEDSAVYLCASSLDLSGYNEQFFGPGTRLTVL.

The chain joins TRBV19 to TRBJ2-6; D ambiguous. V gave up 2 bases and J gave up 0 bases, with 5 bases separating them. Germline V gene sequence: CDR1 LNHDA, CDR2 SQIVND (reference sequence). The CDR3 runs 15 residues. The CDR3 protein is CASSISSSGANVLTF. CDR3 DNA: TGTGCCAGTAGTATATCAAGCTCTGGGGCCAACGTCCTGACTTTC. The whole variable domain, remainder taken from reference TRBV19 and TRBJ2-6, is DGGITQSPKYLFRKEGQNVTLSCEQNLNHDAMYWYRQDPGQGLRLIYYSQIVNDFQKGDIAEGYSVSREKKESFPLTVTSAQKNPTAFYLCASSISSSGANVLTFGAGSRLTVL.

The V gene is TRBV7-9, the J gene TRBJ2-1, with unresolved D. V lost 5 bases, J lost 0 bases, and 17 bases lay in between. This CDR3 has 17 residues. Per germline, CDR1 SEHNR and CDR2 FQNEAQ (reference sequence). In DNA form, the CDR3 reads TGTGCCAGCAGCATGGGTGGCGTACTGAGCTCCTACAATGAGCAGTTCTTC. It is translated as CASSMGGVLSSYNEQFF.

The rearrangement uses TRBV7-9 and TRBJ1-3; the match to TRBD1 covers 7 bases. V was pared by 3 bases and J by 1 base, with 6 bases of the junction left unmatched. CDR1 is SEHNR, CDR2 FQNEAQ, per germline (reference sequence). There are 16 residues in the CDR3. The CDR3 bases are TGTGCCAGCAGCTTTTTGACAGGGAGGTCTGGAAACACCATATATTTT. Protein product: CASSFLTGRSGNTIYF.

A note on this clonotype: This may come from a read error, since a much larger clone is one base off. This chain uses TRBV30 with TRBJ2-7; TRBD2 matches 9 bases. V dropped 3 bases and J dropped 7; count of bases not matched to a gene: 7. The CDR3 runs 13 residues. Germline V CDR1 and CDR2: GTSNPN, SVGIG (reference sequence). CDR3 residues: CAWSLAGAGEQYF. The CDR3 DNA follows: TGTGCCTGGAGCTTAGCGGGAGCAGGGGAGCAGTACTTC.

This clonotype was detected once. CDR3 coding DNA: TGTGCCAGCAGCCCCCACGGGCAAGAGCAGTACTTC. Its translation: CASSPHGQEQYF. The V gene is TRBV11-3, the J gene TRBJ2-7; D is ambiguous. Germline V lookup: CDR1 SGHNT, CDR2 YENEEA. V lost 5 bases and J lost 7, with 12 bases in between. The CDR3 consists of 12 residues.

In its sample, this clonotype was seen a few times. CDR3 protein: CASSWTWGGTYEQYF. The CDR3 DNA reads as TGTGCCAGCAGTTGGACATGGGGGGGAACCTACGAGCAGTACTTC. This rearrangement joins TRBV6-5 to TRBJ2-7; 7 bases map to TRBD2. V lost 4 bases and J lost 2; bases outside the gene matches: 8. The CDR3 is 15 amino acids. Germline V gene lookup returns CDR1 MNHEY and CDR2 SVGAGI.

This clonotype was recorded only once. This may stem from a read error, because a much larger clone lies one nucleotide away. This chain links TRBV2 with TRBJ2-2; tentatively, D is TRBD1 or TRBD2 (5 bases each). Germline loops: CDR1 SNHLY, CDR2 FYNNEI. The CDR3 runs 16 residues. V was trimmed by 6 bases and J by 3 bases, leaving 17 bases between them. CDR3 in DNA: TGTGCCAGCAGCTCAACGGGACCGATGGACACCGGGGAGCTGTTTTTT. This translates into CASSSTGPMDTGELFF. The full variable domain, with the rest looked up from reference TRBV2 and TRBJ2-2, is EPEVTQTPSHQVTQMGQEVILRCVPISNHLYFYWYRQILGQKVEFLVSFYNNEISEKSEIFDDQFSVERPDGSNFTLKIRSTKLEDSAMYFCASSSTGPMDTGELFFGEGSRLTVL.

The V gene is TRBV19, the J gene TRBJ2-2; TRBD1 is a possible D gene (5 bases). This CDR3 is 16 amino acids long. Trimming cost V 7 bases and J 6 bases, with 21 bases left between them. The germline CDR1 and CDR2 sequences are LNHDA and SQIVND (reference sequence). DNA for the CDR3: TGTGCCAGTAAATGGGGTCAGGGTTGGATACCCGGGGAGCTGTTTTTT. It translates to CASKWGQGWIPGELFF.

This clonotype was counted only a few times. The chain combines TRBV14 with TRBJ1-2; a possible D gene is TRBD1 (5 bases). Trimming shortened V by 1 base and J by 5 bases, and 11 bases separated the two germline ends. The CDR3 loop spans 14 amino acids. Germline V gene sequence: CDR1 SGHDN, CDR2 FVKESK. In nucleotides, the CDR3 is TGTGCCAGCAGCCAAGCAGGGCGTGGGTATGGCTACACCTTC. This codes for CASSQAGRGYGYTF.

With respect to this clonotype: An end of the junction differs from the germline gene, which may be a read error. The chain recombines TRBV7-7 with TRBJ2-7; D possibly corresponds to TRBD1 (5 bases). CDR3 length equals 12 residues. Germline CDR1 SSHAT, CDR2 FNYEAQ (reference sequence). The CDR3, as DNA: TGTGCTAGCAGCGCGGTGGGGCACGAGCAGTACTTC. Its protein product is CASSAVGHEQYF.

This clonotype was counted a few times. This chain uses TRBV6-2 or TRBV6-3 with TRBJ2-7, with no clear D. The V end lost 0 bases, the J end lost 0 bases, and 9 bases lay between the germline ends. This CDR3 region has 15 residues. Per germline, CDR1 MNHEY and CDR2 SVGEGT. CDR3 sequence (DNA): TGTGCCAGCAGTTACTCCCCCGAGAGCTCCTACGAGCAGTACTTC. This gives the protein CASSYSPESSYEQYF.

In this sample, this clonotype turned up a few times. The genes are TRBV4-1 and TRBJ2-6, with 7 positions matching TRBD1. J lost 0 bases, V lost 1 base, and 3 bases had no gene match. The CDR3 runs 17 residues. The germline V gene has CDR1 MGHRA and CDR2 YSYEKL. CDR3 in amino acids: CASSQGAGGSGANVLTF. CDR3 in DNA: TGCGCCAGCAGCCAAGGGGCAGGGGGCTCTGGGGCCAACGTCCTGACTTTC.

V usage is TRBV2 and J usage is TRBJ1-2; D is undetermined. The CDR3 is 13 residues long. CDR1 is SNHLY, CDR2 FYNNEI, per germline. The V gene lost 4 bases and the J gene lost 8 bases, with 14 bases spanning the gap. For the CDR3, the DNA is TGTGCCAGCAGTGGGGTAAGGGTAGGCGGCTACACCTTC. Protein product: CASSGVRVGGYTF.

The chain couples TRBV10-3 to TRBJ1-1; TRBD1 matches 10 bases. V trimming: 3 bases; J trimming: 10 bases; junction bases outside the gene matches: 8. Germline V gene data show CDR1 as ENHRY and CDR2 as SYGVKD. The CDR3 sequence is 14 residues long. Here the CDR3 DNA reads TGTGCCATCAGTGAACCGGGACAGGGGAATTTAGCTTTCTTT. Translating it yields CAISEPGQGNLAFF.

This clonotype was recorded at least ten times. V and J are TRBV7-2 and TRBJ1-1; no reliable D call. The CDR3 totals 14 residues. Germline CDR1 and CDR2: SGHTA and FQGNSA. Trimming pared 6 bases from V and 5 bases from J, leaving 16 bases between. The CDR3 loop reads CASRFLGYRTEAFF. The CDR3 DNA follows: TGTGCCAGCAGATTTCTGGGGTATCGTACTGAAGCTTTCTTT.